Listed here are 28 T cell receptor beta chains from one sample, sequenced in a study of T cell responses to AZD1222 COVID-19 vaccine. Measured with immunoSEQ multiplex PCR; TCRdb has only the in-frame clones, and not every one. The sample lists approximately 120,000 clones; 65% to 90% were seen once. Sequencing used peripheral blood, obtained 28 days after the second AZD1222 dose. Receptors were obtained from an adult who received the AZD1222 COVID-19 vaccine.

J is TRBJ1-5 and V is TRBV24-1; D is unclear. V shed 5 bases and J shed 1 base, with 8 bases lying between them. The CDR3 has 14 residues. The germline gives CDR1 KGHDR, CDR2 SFDVKD. The CDR3 nucleotides read TGTGCCACCAGTGGGAAGGGAAGCAATCAGCCCCAGCATTTT. Protein: CATSGKGSNQPQHF.

This sequence joins TRBV12-3 or TRBV12-4 and TRBJ2-3; weak D call: TRBD2 (6 bases). V was cut by 4 bases and J by 5 bases, with 10 bases left in between. The CDR3 consists of 13 residues. The chain's CDR3 is CASSSLAVDTQYF. DNA of the CDR3: TGTGCCAGCAGTTCCTTAGCGGTAGATACGCAGTATTTT.

The chain links TRBV6-1 to TRBJ1-2, with a weak D call TRBD1 (6 bases). V dropped 2 bases and J dropped 8 bases, with 9 bases sitting between them. Germline V lookup: CDR1 MNHNS, CDR2 SASEGT. The CDR3 contains 12 residues. For the CDR3, the DNA is TGTGCCAGCAGTGAAAAGGGGGTCGGCTACACCTTC. It is translated as CASSEKGVGYTF.

The genes are TRBV2 and TRBJ2-2, with TRBD1 matching 7 bases. Trimming cost V 6 bases and J 6 bases; bases outside gene matches: 13. The germline V gene encodes CDR1 SNHLY and CDR2 FYNNEI. CDR3 length: 16 amino acids. CDR3 sequence (DNA): TGTGCCAGCAGGAGAGTCCGGGACAGAGGGTCCGGGGAGCTGTTTTTT. This gives the protein CASRRVRDRGSGELFF.

On this clone itself: Other nucleotide sequences from this sample produce the same CDR3. The chain's CDR3 is CASSQAAGYEQYF. CDR3 bases: TGCGCCAGCAGCCAAGCTGCGGGCTACGAGCAGTACTTC. The chain links TRBV4-3 to TRBJ2-7; D perhaps matches TRBD2 (5 bases). The V gene's germline CDR1 is LGHNA and CDR2 YSLEER. V was cut by 1 base and J by 3 bases, with 7 bases left in between. The CDR3 is made up of 13 amino acids.

The chain has TRBV5-1 and TRBJ1-1; 7 nucleotides match TRBD1. The CDR3 totals 15 residues. The germline V gene encodes CDR1 SGHRS and CDR2 YFSETQ. J gave up 6 bases and V 4 bases, and 12 bases lay outside the gene matches. CDR3: CASSMTDREGSEAFF. The CDR3, as DNA: TGCGCCAGCAGCATGACCGACAGGGAGGGATCTGAAGCTTTCTTT.

This clone was counted only a few times. The chain has TRBV7-2 and TRBJ1-1; no definite D call. Germline loops: CDR1 SGHTA, CDR2 FQGNSA. V lost 3 bases, J lost 0 bases, and 5 bases lay in between. CDR3 length equals 13 residues. The CDR3 reads CASSFTLNTEAFF. The CDR3 DNA is TGTGCCAGCAGCTTTACACTGAACACTGAAGCTTTCTTT.

This clone was detected once. The rearrangement joins TRBV4-1 to TRBJ1-2; D may be TRBD1 (6 bases). V lost 0 bases to trimming and J lost 4 bases, with 12 bases between them. This CDR3 comprises 15 residues. Germline lookup yields CDR1 MGHRA and CDR2 YSYEKL. The CDR3 DNA reads TGCGCCAGCAGCCAAGATCCTTGGACAGCCTATGGCTACACCTTC. This encodes CASSQDPWTAYGYTF.

This chain joins TRBV21-1 and TRBJ2-1. TRBV21-1 is deemed a pseudogene. The length of the CDR3 is 16 residues. CDR3 protein: CASSKHPGAPYNEQFF. The CDR3 DNA follows: TGTGCCAGCAGCAAACATCCGGGGGCCCCCTACAATGAGCAGTTCTTC.

The chain links TRBV7-2 to TRBJ1-1; a weak D match, TRBD1 (5 bases). Germline V CDR1 and CDR2: SGHTA, FQGNSA. Trimming cost V 4 bases and J 5 bases, with 14 bases left between them. The CDR3 consists of 14 residues. The chain's CDR3 is CASSSVGARTEAFF. CDR3 bases: TGTGCCAGCAGCTCCGTCGGGGCCAGAACTGAAGCTTTCTTT.

V usage is TRBV7-2 and J usage is TRBJ2-1; D may be TRBD1 (5 bases). This CDR3 region has 15 residues. The germline CDR1 and CDR2 sequences are SGHTA and FQGNSA. Trimming shortened V by 8 bases and J by 7 bases, and 21 bases separated the two germline ends. CDR3: CASALRGGVQNEQFF. CDR3 sequence (DNA): TGTGCCAGCGCCCTAAGGGGTGGAGTCCAAAATGAGCAGTTCTTC.

J is TRBJ2-7 and V is TRBV7-8; D possibly corresponds to TRBD1 (5 bases). This CDR3 is 12 amino acids long. V shed 5 bases and J shed 6 bases, with 11 bases lying between them. Germline CDR1 is SGHVS and CDR2 is FQNEAQ. This chain's CDR3 is CASSVDRSEQYF. For the CDR3, the DNA is TGTGCCAGCAGCGTAGACAGATCCGAGCAGTACTTC.

Here the CDR3 DNA reads TGTGCCAGCAGTTCAGGACTGCTAAATCAGCCCCAGCATTTT. It codes for CASSSGLLNQPQHF. The chain employs TRBV28 and TRBJ1-5; D gene uncertain. The CDR3 has 14 amino acids. From germline, CDR1 is MDHEN and CDR2 SYDVKM. V was clipped by 4 bases and J by 4 bases, with 11 bases between them.

V and J are TRBV4-1 and TRBJ1-2, with unresolved D. The CDR3 length is 14 residues. Trimming pared 1 base from V and 3 bases from J, leaving 9 bases between. The germline CDR1 and CDR2 sequences are MGHRA and YSYEKL. CDR3 coding DNA: TGCGCCAGCAGCCAAGGCCAAAACTACTATGGCTACACCTTC. Translation: CASSQGQNYYGYTF.

The rearrangement joins TRBV14 to TRBJ2-7, with 11 bases matching TRBD2. Losses at the gene ends were 1 base for V and 8 bases for J; bases not matched to a gene: 7. Germline V gene lookup returns CDR1 SGHDN and CDR2 FVKESK. CDR3 size: 15 residues. CDR3 sequence: CASSQGLAGSFKQYF. The CDR3 coding sequence is TGTGCCAGCAGCCAAGGACTAGCGGGGAGCTTCAAGCAGTACTTC.

This chain joins TRBV7-6 and TRBJ1-2, with TRBD1 matching 7 bases. V was clipped by 3 bases and J by 3 bases; unmatched bases: 10. From germline, CDR1 is SGHVS and CDR2 FNYEAQ. CDR3 length equals 16 residues. The CDR3 sequence is CASSLVAGGFDYGYTF. CDR3 nucleotide sequence: TGTGCCAGCAGCTTGGTCGCAGGGGGTTTCGACTATGGCTACACCTTC.

The V call is TRBV7-6, the J call TRBJ2-3; D remains unclear. V gave up 2 bases and J gave up 5 bases, with 8 bases separating them. This CDR3 region has 13 residues. From germline, CDR1 is SGHVS and CDR2 FNYEAQ. CDR3 region: CASSLFLRDTQYF. The CDR3 DNA is TGTGCCAGCAGCTTATTTTTGCGAGATACGCAGTATTTT.

The V and J genes are TRBV9 and TRBJ1-1; D uncertain. V was pared by 0 bases and J by 1 base, with 10 bases between. Germline CDR1 is SGDLS and CDR2 is YYNGEE. The CDR3 contains 15 residues. CDR3 bases: TGTGCCAGCAGCGTAGGGGCGAAGACGAACACTGAAGCTTTCTTT. The encoded protein is CASSVGAKTNTEAFF.

This sequence joins TRBV13 and TRBJ1-6, with 8 nucleotides matching TRBD1. V shed 1 base and J 5 bases; nucleotides not matched to a gene: 1. The length of the CDR3 is 15 residues. The germline CDR1 and CDR2 sequences are PRHDT and FYEKMQ (reference sequence). The CDR3 nucleotides are TGTGCCAGCAGCTTAGTGGACAGGGATAATTCACCCCTCCACTTT. Translation gives CASSLVDRDNSPLHF.

This rearrangement joins TRBV15 to TRBJ2-7; D tentatively reads TRBD1 or TRBD2 (5 bases each). This CDR3 comprises 16 residues. The germline V gene has CDR1 LNHNV and CDR2 YYDKDF (reference sequence). The V end was cut by 0 bases, the J end by 3 bases, with 15 bases between. In nucleotides, the CDR3 is TGTGCCACCAGCAGAGAAGGGGTCACTGCGGGCTACGAGCAGTACTTC. Translation: CATSREGVTAGYEQYF.

The rearrangement uses TRBV7-9 and TRBJ1-2; 7 bases line up with TRBD1. The CDR3 extends over 15 amino acids. CDR1 and CDR2 from the germline V gene are SEHNR and FQNEAQ (reference sequence). V was clipped by 0 bases and J by 4 bases; unmatched bases: 5. The CDR3 loop reads CASSLALGQAYGYTF. The CDR3 nucleotides read TGTGCCAGCAGCTTAGCGTTAGGACAGGCCTATGGCTACACCTTC.

The CDR3 DNA follows: TGTGCCAGCAGGGGACTAGCAGCCATCTACGAGCAGTACTTC. This translates into CASRGLAAIYEQYF. The chain recombines TRBV2 with TRBJ2-7; the match to TRBD2 covers 9 bases. The CDR3 is made up of 14 amino acids. Germline CDR1 is SNHLY and CDR2 is FYNNEI. Losses at the gene ends were 6 bases for V and 3 bases for J; bases not matched to a gene: 6.

The table lists this clone with a count of one. Here the CDR3 DNA reads TGTGCCAGCAGTGGTTCTGGGGCACACACCGGGGAGCTGTTTTTT. Translating gives CASSGSGAHTGELFF. The chain combines TRBV6-4 with TRBJ2-2; tentatively, D is TRBD1 (5 bases). The V end lost 4 bases, the J end lost 3 bases, and 12 bases lay between the germline ends. CDR3 length: 15 amino acids. Germline CDR1 MRHNA, CDR2 SNTAGT.

The chain combines TRBV6-5 with TRBJ2-7; tentatively, D is TRBD1 or TRBD2 (5 bases each). V dropped 6 bases and J dropped 6 bases, with 21 bases sitting between them. This CDR3 comprises 15 residues. The germline V gene has CDR1 MNHEY and CDR2 SVGAGI. CDR3 residues: CASSEQGAGRGEQYF. CDR3 in DNA: TGTGCCAGCAGCGAGCAGGGTGCGGGTCGCGGCGAGCAGTACTTC.

A remark on this clone: One junction end does not reproduce the germline sequence, and a read error may be involved. The chain links TRBV7-7 to TRBJ2-4; maybe TRBD2 (6 bases). The CDR3 is 13 amino acids. Germline V CDR1 and CDR2: SSHAT, FNYEAQ (reference sequence). The CDR3 nucleotides read TGTGCTAGCAGCTTAGCGGTCGGGGACATTCAGTACTTC. Residues: CASSLAVGDIQYF.

This clone was picked up one time. The CDR3 DNA reads as TGTGCCAGCAGCCAAGAAAAAAGACTAGCGGGGGAGCAGTTCTTC. It yields the protein CASSQEKRLAGEQFF. The V call is TRBV3-1 (or the pseudogene TRBV3-2), the J call TRBJ2-1, with 11 nucleotides matching TRBD2. With V trimmed by 0 bases and J by 10 bases, 5 bases remained unmatched. Germline lookup yields CDR1 LGHDT and CDR2 YNNKEL (reference sequence). The CDR3 is made up of 15 amino acids.

The rearrangement links TRBV14 to TRBJ2-7; possibly TRBD1 for D (5 bases). V was pared by 1 base and J by 3 bases, with 10 bases between. The length of the CDR3 is 14 residues. CDR1 is SGHDN and CDR2 is FVKESK in the germline V gene. CDR3 in DNA: TGTGCCAGCAGCCAAGGGTGGGGCGGCTACGAGCAGTACTTC. Its protein is CASSQGWGGYEQYF. The full variable domain, its missing parts supplied by reference TRBV14 and TRBJ2-7, is EAGVTQFPSHSVIEKGQTVTLRCDPISGHDNLYWYRRVMGKEIKFLLHFVKESKQDESGMPNNRFLAERTGGTYSTLKVQPAELEDSGVYFCASSQGWGGYEQYFGPGTRLTVT.

CDR3 loop: CASSYSVPQDFYGYTF. CDR3 coding DNA: TGTGCCAGCAGTTACTCGGTCCCACAGGATTTCTATGGCTACACCTTC. The chain has TRBV6-5 and TRBJ1-2; weak D call: TRBD1 (5 bases). Germline lookup yields CDR1 MNHEY and CDR2 SVGAGI. This CDR3 spans 16 amino acids. V lost 0 bases and J lost 4, with 15 bases in between.